The 16 T cell receptor beta chains presented below share a single source sample, sequenced in a study of blood T cells in healthy people across ages. Through a sample-barcoded 5' primer and a J-beta primer mix, a second PCR was run for roughly 7 to 11 cycles. TCRdb re-called the 5' RACE reads with MiXCR, one entry per CDR3 protein. The repertoire holds roughly 730,000 distinct CDR3 sequences, with roughly three fifths as singletons. The sequenced sample consisted of blood. These receptors were collected from a middle-aged man in good health.

The chain has TRBV9 and TRBJ2-7; TRBD1 matches 10 bases. The CDR3 runs 15 residues. The V segment lost 0 bases and the J segment 5 bases; nucleotides outside the gene matches: 5. Per the germline V gene, CDR1 is SGDLS and CDR2 is YYNGEE. CDR3 nucleotides: TGTGCCAGCAGCGTAGAAGGACAGGGGGTAAACGAGCAGTACTTC. Encoded protein: CASSVEGQGVNEQYF.

The rearrangement links TRBV20-1 to TRBJ2-3, with 9 nucleotides matching TRBD2. The V gene's germline CDR1 is DFQATT and CDR2 SNEGSKA (reference sequence). J was trimmed by 4 bases and V by 5 bases; bases with no gene match: 7. This CDR3 comprises 14 residues. This chain's CDR3 is CSAPPGLASDTQYF. CDR3 DNA: TGCAGTGCTCCTCCGGGACTAGCTTCAGATACGCAGTATTTT.

The chain combines TRBV6-2 or TRBV6-3 with TRBJ2-1; D tentatively reads TRBD1 or TRBD2 (5 bases each). CDR3 length: 18 residues. CDR1 is MNHEY, CDR2 SVGEGT, per germline. The ends were cut back, 2 bases at V and 1 base at J, with 18 bases in the middle. The CDR3, as DNA: TGTGCCAGCAGTTACAGGGGTGGGGGTGGTGTATCCTACAATGAGCAGTTCTTC. It translates to CASSYRGGGGVSYNEQFF.

The CDR3 region is CASSPSGVTSETQYF. As DNA, the CDR3 is TGTGCCAGCAGCCCTAGCGGGGTGACATCGGAGACCCAGTACTTC. The genes are TRBV28 and TRBJ2-5; 9 bases match TRBD2. CDR1 MDHEN and CDR2 SYDVKM come from the germline V gene. CDR3 size: 15 residues. The V gene end was trimmed by 6 bases and the J gene end by 5 bases; junction bases not matched to a gene: 10.

This clonotype was picked up many times. The chain has TRBV29-1 and TRBJ2-7; D might be TRBD1 (6 bases). The CDR3 runs to 14 residues. Trimming left V 6 bases short and J 2 bases short, with 17 bases between. CDR1 and CDR2 (germline): SQVTM, ANQGSEA. CDR3 sequence: CSVRLTGTTYEQYF. The CDR3 DNA sequence: TGCAGCGTCAGACTCACCGGGACAACCTACGAGCAGTACTTC.

The rearrangement uses TRBV7-9 and TRBJ2-2; the D gene is possibly TRBD2 (5 bases). Germline V gene lookup returns CDR1 SEHNR and CDR2 FQNEAQ (reference sequence). V was pared by 7 bases and J by 4 bases, with 16 bases between. The length of the CDR3 is 15 residues. The chain's CDR3 is CASMPWSRGTGELFF. CDR3 nucleotides: TGTGCCAGCATGCCGTGGAGTCGGGGCACCGGGGAGCTGTTTTTT.

The chain employs TRBV5-8 and TRBJ2-5, with D maybe TRBD1 (6 bases). CDR3 size: 14 residues. CDR1 is SGHTS, CDR2 YDEGEE, per germline. Trimming removed 4 bases from V and 2 bases from J, with 12 bases in between. The DNA of the CDR3 is TGTGCCAGCAGCGTAGGACAGCAACAAGAGACCCAGTACTTC. Its translation: CASSVGQQQETQYF.

This rearrangement joins TRBV6-6 to TRBJ2-1; perhaps TRBD2 as D (7 bases). V lost 7 bases, J lost 8 bases, and 18 bases lay in between. Germline CDR1 is MNHNY and CDR2 is SVGAGI (reference sequence). This CDR3 is built from 14 residues. CDR3 sequence (DNA): TGTGCCAGCAACAGAAGGGGGGGGGTCGATGAGCAGTTCTTC. As protein: CASNRRGGVDEQFF.

This chain connects TRBV20-1 to TRBJ2-7, with 9 bases that match TRBD2. The CDR3 totals 15 residues. V lost 3 bases to trimming and J lost 4 bases; unmatched junction nucleotides: 10. The germline CDR1 and CDR2 sequences are DFQATT and SNEGSKA (reference sequence). This CDR3 is CSASPSSGSLYEQYF. As DNA, the CDR3 is TGCAGTGCTAGCCCGAGTAGCGGGAGTTTGTACGAGCAGTACTTC.

V is TRBV9 and J is TRBJ2-4, with D perhaps TRBD1 (5 bases). V was clipped by 0 bases and J by 4 bases, with 5 bases between them. The V gene's germline CDR1 is SGDLS and CDR2 YYNGEE. This CDR3 is built from 13 residues. For the CDR3, the DNA is TGTGCCAGCAGCGTAGGACAGAAAAACATTCAGTACTTC. It yields the protein CASSVGQKNIQYF.

The V gene is TRBV12-3 or TRBV12-4, the J gene TRBJ2-1; no clear D. The CDR3 spans 13 residues. Deletions cut 1 base from V and 13 bases from J, with 14 bases between. Here the CDR3 reads CASSLEALLSQFF. CDR3 DNA: TGTGCCAGCAGTTTAGAGGCCCTCCTGAGTCAGTTCTTC.

Notes on this clonotype: One end of the junction fails to match germline, which may point to a read error. Here the CDR3 reads CASSLAGGFGTNEQFF. The CDR3 DNA sequence: TGTGCCAGCAGCCTAGCGGGGGGGTTCGGGACGAATGAGCAGTTCTTC. The chain recombines TRBV7-9 with TRBJ2-1, with TRBD2 matching 12 bases. Per the germline V gene, CDR1 is SEHNR and CDR2 is FQNEAQ (reference sequence). The CDR3 consists of 16 residues.

This chain links TRBV7-6 with TRBJ2-1; tentatively, D is TRBD1 (5 bases). V was trimmed by 2 bases and J by 7 bases, leaving 12 bases between them. CDR3 size: 14 residues. CDR1 and CDR2 from the germline V gene are SGHVS and FNYEAQ. CDR3 nucleotide sequence: TGTGCCAGCAGCTTATTGTGGGGCAGTAATGAGCAGTTCTTC. Residues: CASSLLWGSNEQFF. The variable domain in full, with the rest retrieved from reference TRBV7-6 and TRBJ2-1, is GAGVSQSPRYKVTKRGQDVALRCDPISGHVSLYWYRQALGQGPEFLTYFNYEAQQDKSGLPNDRFSAERPEGSISTLTIQRTEQRDSAMYRCASSLLWGSNEQFFGPGTRLTVL.

This clonotype was found many times. The chain is built from TRBV18 and TRBJ2-4; tentative D call: TRBD1 (6 bases). V was pared by 2 bases and J by 6 bases, with 17 bases between. The germline V gene has CDR1 KGHSH and CDR2 LQKENI. This CDR3 spans 16 amino acids. Here the CDR3 DNA reads TGTGCCAGCTCACCAGACCCACCCCTAGGGGGAAACATTCAGTACTTC. This codes for CASSPDPPLGGNIQYF.

The V call is TRBV20-1, the J call TRBJ2-1, with D tentatively TRBD2 (5 bases). The CDR3 runs to 15 residues. Germline values: CDR1 DFQATT, CDR2 SNEGSKA (reference sequence). The CDR3 coding sequence is TGCAGCGCCACCTGGACTCGAAACTTGGGGAATGAGCAGTTCTTC. Translating gives CSATWTRNLGNEQFF.

The rearrangement joins TRBV28 to TRBJ2-4; D may be TRBD1 or TRBD2 (6 bases each). Germline CDR1 reads MDHEN; CDR2 reads SYDVKM. V shed 3 bases and J shed 1 base, with 13 bases lying between them. The CDR3 covers 16 residues. The chain's CDR3 is CASSFTLGGAKNIQYF. The CDR3 bases are TGTGCCAGCAGTTTCACTCTAGGGGGGGCCAAAAACATTCAGTACTTC.